This passage covers 28 T cell receptor beta chains from one sample sequenced in a study of cytotoxic CD8 clonotypes in ibrutinib-treated CLL. TCRdb's copy holds only in-frame clones and misses some; the assay was immunoSEQ multiplex PCR. The data show 150,000 to 200,000 clones, roughly 90% seen once. Sequenced here: PBMCs, sampled at disease progression, from a patient treated with ibrutinib. The receptors were gathered from a human donor with chronic lymphocytic leukemia.

The chain recombines TRBV18 with TRBJ1-3; 12 bases align to TRBD1. V dropped 0 bases and J dropped 0; count of bases not matched to a gene: 6. Germline V gene data show CDR1 as KGHSH and CDR2 as LQKENI. This CDR3 is 19 amino acids long. In nucleotides, the CDR3 is TGTGCCAGCTCACCACCGGGACAGGGGGCTGAAGGCTCTGGAAACACCATATATTTT. It yields the protein CASSPPGQGAEGSGNTIYF.

The CDR3 region has the DNA TGTGCCAGCAGTACCGGGGCAGGGCACTACGAGCAGTACTTC. Translating it yields CASSTGAGHYEQYF. The gene calls are TRBV2 and TRBJ2-7, with D possibly called TRBD1 or TRBD2 (5 bases each). The ends were cut back, 5 bases at V and 3 bases at J, with 14 bases in the middle. CDR3 length: 14 amino acids. Looked up from germline, CDR1 is SNHLY and CDR2 is FYNNEI.

CDR3 nucleotide sequence: TGTGCCAGTAGTACCCCTGACCTCTCCTACAATGAGCAGTTCTTC. Translating it yields CASSTPDLSYNEQFF. The V call is TRBV19, the J call TRBJ2-1; D is undetermined. The CDR3 covers 15 residues. The V and J ends lost 4 bases and 0 bases respectively, with 10 bases between them. CDR1 and CDR2 from the germline V gene are LNHDA and SQIVND (reference sequence). Using reference TRBV19 and TRBJ2-1 for the parts outside the CDR3, the full variable domain is DGGITQSPKYLFRKEGQNVTLSCEQNLNHDAMYWYRQDPGQGLRLIYYSQIVNDFQKGDIAEGYSVSREKKESFPLTVTSAQKNPTAFYLCASSTPDLSYNEQFFGPGTRLTVL.

The chain is built from TRBV29-1 and TRBJ2-1; D is undetermined. Germline loops: CDR1 SQVTM, CDR2 ANQGSEA. V was pared by 5 bases and J by 5 bases, with 10 bases between. This CDR3 region has 12 residues. The CDR3: CSVKAQNNEQFF. For the CDR3, the DNA is TGCAGCGTTAAGGCCCAAAACAATGAGCAGTTCTTC.

J is TRBJ1-5 and V is TRBV18, with D possibly matching TRBD1 (6 bases). This CDR3 contains 13 residues. Trimming pared 6 bases from V and 3 bases from J, leaving 9 bases between. CDR1 is KGHSH and CDR2 is LQKENI in the germline V gene. This CDR3 is CASSTGNNQPQHF. Here the CDR3 DNA reads TGTGCCAGCTCCACAGGGAACAATCAGCCCCAGCATTTT.

This clone was recorded only once. This chain joins TRBV7-9 and TRBJ2-2; 9 nucleotides agree with TRBD2. The ends lost 9 bases at V and 4 bases at J; junction bases unmatched: 15. The CDR3 spans 17 residues. From germline, CDR1 is SEHNR and CDR2 FQNEAQ (reference sequence). DNA for the CDR3: TGTGCCAGTGGAAGGTGGCGGGAGGGCCTTGGCACCGGGGAGCTGTTTTTT. It translates to CASGRWREGLGTGELFF. Supplemented by reference TRBV7-9 and TRBJ2-2, the full variable domain reads DTGVSQNPRHKITKRGQNVTFRCDPISEHNRLYWYRQTLGQGPEFLTYFQNEAQLEKSRLLSDRFSAERPKGSFSTLEIQRTEQGDSAMYLCASGRWREGLGTGELFFGEGSRLTVL.

This clone was seen only once. V and J are TRBV6-5 and TRBJ1-2, with a weak D call TRBD1 (5 bases). The CDR3 loop spans 15 amino acids. V was cut by 2 bases and J by 2 bases, with 12 bases left in between. The germline gives CDR1 MNHEY, CDR2 SVGAGI. CDR3 loop: CASSYTKQANYGYTF. The CDR3, as DNA: TGTGCCAGCAGTTACACTAAACAGGCGAACTATGGCTACACCTTC.

The V gene is TRBV5-1, the J gene TRBJ2-2, with 9 positions matching TRBD2. The CDR3 runs 15 residues. V dropped 7 bases and J dropped 3; count of bases not matched to a gene: 7. The V gene's germline CDR1 is SGHRS and CDR2 YFSETQ. The CDR3 here is CASAPGLAYTGELFF. CDR3 in DNA: TGCGCCAGCGCGCCGGGACTAGCCTACACCGGGGAGCTGTTTTTT.

This clone was seen a handful of times. The chain is built from TRBV4-1 and TRBJ2-7; D is undetermined. Germline loops: CDR1 MGHRA, CDR2 YSYEKL. Trimming removed 0 bases at V and 7 bases at J, with 10 bases between. The CDR3 is made up of 13 amino acids. CDR3 in amino acids: CASSQESPVEQYF. The CDR3 DNA follows: TGCGCCAGCAGCCAAGAAAGCCCCGTAGAGCAGTACTTC.

The V gene is TRBV2, the J gene TRBJ1-1; TRBD1 might be the D (5 bases). This CDR3 region has 14 residues. V gave up 6 bases and J gave up 0 bases, with 11 bases separating them. Per the germline V gene, CDR1 is SNHLY and CDR2 is FYNNEI. In nucleotides, the CDR3 is TGTGCCAGCAGGGGGACGGCCTTGAACACTGAAGCTTTCTTT. Translating gives CASRGTALNTEAFF. Complete variable domain (other parts from reference TRBV2 and TRBJ1-1): EPEVTQTPSHQVTQMGQEVILRCVPISNHLYFYWYRQILGQKVEFLVSFYNNEISEKSEIFDDQFSVERPDGSNFTLKIRSTKLEDSAMYFCASRGTALNTEAFFGQGTRLTVV.

V and J are TRBV19 and TRBJ1-1; D may be TRBD1 (6 bases). The ends were cut back, 5 bases at V and 0 bases at J, with 13 bases in the middle. Germline assignment: CDR1 LNHDA and CDR2 SQIVND (reference sequence). The CDR3 loop spans 15 amino acids. The CDR3 here is CASSWGQLLNTEAFF. The DNA for the CDR3 is TGTGCCAGTAGTTGGGGACAATTATTGAACACTGAAGCTTTCTTT.

The chain links TRBV29-1 to TRBJ2-1; 7 nucleotides line up with TRBD2. Per the germline V gene, CDR1 is SQVTM and CDR2 is ANQGSEA. The V segment lost 4 bases and the J segment 0 bases; nucleotides outside the gene matches: 0. This CDR3 spans 13 amino acids. The CDR3 region has the DNA TGCAGCGTTGCTAGCGGCTCCTACAATGAGCAGTTCTTC. Translated: CSVASGSYNEQFF.

The chain carries TRBV5-1 and TRBJ2-1, with D possibly matching TRBD1 (6 bases). Germline-derived CDR1 and CDR2 are SGHRS and YFSETQ. V dropped 1 base and J dropped 5 bases, with 16 bases sitting between them. The CDR3 sequence is 16 residues long. CDR3 region: CASSLMVTGNNNEQFF. The CDR3 DNA follows: TGCGCCAGCAGCTTGATGGTGACAGGCAACAACAATGAGCAGTTCTTC.

The chain carries TRBV6-5 and TRBJ2-1; 8 bases fit TRBD2. CDR1 MNHEY and CDR2 SVGAGI come from the germline V gene. The trim removed 8 bases at V and 7 bases at J, leaving 13 bases unmatched. There are 15 residues in the CDR3. The CDR3 loop reads CASAQASGSLNEQFF. CDR3 DNA: TGTGCCAGCGCCCAGGCGAGCGGGAGCTTGAATGAGCAGTTCTTC.

The rearrangement joins TRBV19 to TRBJ2-2; 7 nucleotides match TRBD1. J lost 7 bases, V lost 4 bases, and 12 bases had no gene match. This CDR3 has 16 amino acids. The germline CDR1 and CDR2 sequences are LNHDA and SQIVND (reference sequence). The CDR3 reads CASSNTGNRGFGELFF. For the CDR3, the DNA is TGTGCCAGTAGTAACACCGGAAACAGGGGTTTCGGGGAGCTGTTTTTT.

The rearrangement links TRBV25-1 to TRBJ1-1; 9 positions agree with TRBD1. The trim removed 6 bases at V and 12 bases at J, leaving 11 bases unmatched. The CDR3 contains 13 residues. Germline lookup yields CDR1 MGHDK and CDR2 SYGVNS. The CDR3 reads CASSTGTGFLSFF. The CDR3, as DNA: TGTGCCAGCAGCACCGGGACAGGGTTTTTGTCTTTCTTT. Full variable domain (missing parts from reference TRBV25-1 and TRBJ1-1): EADIYQTPRYLVIGTGKKITLECSQTMGHDKMYWYQQDPGMELHLIHYSYGVNSTEKGDLSSESTVSRIRTEHFPLTLESARPSHTSQYLCASSTGTGFLSFFGQGTRLTVV.

The sample holds one count of this clone. J is TRBJ2-1 and V is TRBV19; the D gene is possibly TRBD2 (5 bases). Germline V gives CDR1 LNHDA, CDR2 SQIVND (reference sequence). There are 15 residues in the CDR3. V was trimmed by 7 bases and J by 0 bases, leaving 13 bases between them. In nucleotides, the CDR3 is TGTGCCAGTATGGAGCGGTCGAGCTCCTACAATGAGCAGTTCTTC. It encodes CASMERSSSYNEQFF.

The chain is built from TRBV5-4 and TRBJ2-3; 13 nucleotides match TRBD2. V shed 4 bases, J shed 2 bases, and the junction held 4 bases outside the gene matches. Looked up from germline, CDR1 is SGHNT and CDR2 is YYREEE (reference sequence). This CDR3 comprises 16 residues. CDR3 in amino acids: CASSVGLAGSTDTQYF. CDR3 sequence (DNA): TGTGCCAGCAGCGTGGGACTAGCGGGATCCACAGATACGCAGTATTTT.

The V call is TRBV4-2, the J call TRBJ1-5; 7 bases fit TRBD1. Germline lookup yields CDR1 LGHNA and CDR2 YNFKEQ. The CDR3 covers 15 residues. After removal of 2 bases from V and 6 bases from J, the junction contained 7 bases not matched to a gene. For the CDR3, the DNA is TGTGCCAGCAGCCAAAGTGCTCAGGGGGTTCAGCCCCAGCATTTT. Encoded protein: CASSQSAQGVQPQHF.

This chain connects TRBV6-1 to TRBJ2-7; TRBD1 aligns across 7 bases. Trimming cost V 4 bases and J 2 bases; bases outside gene matches: 5. Germline values: CDR1 MNHNS, CDR2 SASEGT. This CDR3 is 14 amino acids long. CDR3 amino acids: CASSAGQSAYEQYF. CDR3 sequence (DNA): TGTGCCAGCAGTGCGGGACAGTCAGCCTACGAGCAGTACTTC.

The V gene is TRBV7-2, the J gene TRBJ1-2; D is unclear. Germline V gives CDR1 SGHTA, CDR2 FQGNSA. V lost 1 base and J 8 bases, leaving 11 bases between the germline ends. There are 13 residues in the CDR3. CDR3 coding DNA: TGTGCCAGCAGCTTAGAACTCTTCGCCGGCTACACCTTC. It encodes CASSLELFAGYTF. The variable domain in full, with the rest retrieved from reference TRBV7-2 and TRBJ1-2, is GAGVSQSPSNKVTEKGKDVELRCDPISGHTALYWYRQSLGQGLEFLIYFQGNSAPDKSGLPSDRFSAERTGGSVSTLTIQRTQQEDSAVYLCASSLELFAGYTFGSGTRLTVV.

This clone has a single count. The chain uses TRBV27 and TRBJ2-7; a weak D match, TRBD2 (7 bases). Germline lookup yields CDR1 MNHEY and CDR2 SMNVEV (reference sequence). V was pared by 7 bases and J by 7 bases, with 23 bases between. The length of the CDR3 is 15 residues. The CDR3 nucleotides are TGTGCCAGCACCCCCCGTCAAGGGGGGGCGTGGGAGCAGTACTTC. Translated: CASTPRQGGAWEQYF.

The CDR3 DNA sequence: TGTGCCAGCAGCCAAGAAGGTTGGACGATATTCAATGAGCAGTTCTTC. Encoded protein: CASSQEGWTIFNEQFF. The chain combines TRBV14 with TRBJ2-1; D ambiguous. V gave up 0 bases and J gave up 6 bases, with 15 bases separating them. Germline V gives CDR1 SGHDN, CDR2 FVKESK. The CDR3 length is 16 residues. Full variable domain (missing parts from reference TRBV14 and TRBJ2-1): EAGVTQFPSHSVIEKGQTVTLRCDPISGHDNLYWYRRVMGKEIKFLLHFVKESKQDESGMPNNRFLAERTGGTYSTLKVQPAELEDSGVYFCASSQEGWTIFNEQFFGPGTRLTVL.

The V and J genes are TRBV30 and TRBJ2-2; D is unclear. Germline loops: CDR1 GTSNPN, CDR2 SVGIG (reference sequence). Trimming removed 8 bases from V and 3 bases from J, with 10 bases in between. The length of the CDR3 is 12 residues. The CDR3, as DNA: TGTGCCGGAACCGAACACACCGGGGAGCTGTTTTTT. Translated, it gives CAGTEHTGELFF.

The chain is built from TRBV18 and TRBJ2-7, with D unresolved. CDR1 is KGHSH and CDR2 is LQKENI in the germline V gene. The CDR3 spans 16 residues. Trimming took off 0 bases at V and 0 bases at J, with 12 bases between the two ends. The chain's CDR3 is CASSPPSTESSYEQYF. DNA for the CDR3: TGTGCCAGCTCACCACCTAGTACCGAGAGCTCCTACGAGCAGTACTTC.

Turning to this clone: Compared with germline, one end of the junction differs, possibly owing to a read error. The chain couples TRBV7-7 to TRBJ2-1; TRBD2 aligns across 9 bases. The CDR3 spans 15 residues. Germline CDR1 is SSHAT and CDR2 is FNYEAQ (reference sequence). CDR3 protein: CASSLLAGSYNEQFF. The CDR3 DNA sequence: TGTGCTAGCAGCCTGCTAGCGGGGTCCTACAATGAGCAGTTCTTC.

This chain uses TRBV5-3 with TRBJ2-5; the match to TRBD2 covers 14 bases. TRBV5-3 is an ORF, with its function uncertain. The CDR3 is 18 amino acids. After removal of 6 bases from V and 5 bases from J, the junction contained 15 bases not matched to a gene. For the CDR3, the DNA is TGTGCCAGAATTATAAAGGGACTAGCGGGAGTCCAGGAGGAGACCCAGTACTTC. Protein product: CARIIKGLAGVQEETQYF.

The chain is built from TRBV18 and TRBJ1-1; unclear D gene. Trimming cost V 3 bases and J 3 bases, with 14 bases left between them. There are 15 residues in the CDR3. Germline CDR1 is KGHSH and CDR2 is LQKENI. In nucleotides, the CDR3 is TGTGCCAGCTCACCCTCACTTCTTAGGGACACTGAAGCTTTCTTT. Its translation is CASSPSLLRDTEAFF. Based on the CDR3 plus reference TRBV18 and TRBJ1-1, the full variable domain is NAGVMQNPRHLVRRRGQEARLRCSPMKGHSHVYWYRQLPEEGLKFMVYLQKENIIDESGMPKERFSAEFPKEGPSILRIQQVVRGDSAAYFCASSPSLLRDTEAFFGQGTRLTVV.